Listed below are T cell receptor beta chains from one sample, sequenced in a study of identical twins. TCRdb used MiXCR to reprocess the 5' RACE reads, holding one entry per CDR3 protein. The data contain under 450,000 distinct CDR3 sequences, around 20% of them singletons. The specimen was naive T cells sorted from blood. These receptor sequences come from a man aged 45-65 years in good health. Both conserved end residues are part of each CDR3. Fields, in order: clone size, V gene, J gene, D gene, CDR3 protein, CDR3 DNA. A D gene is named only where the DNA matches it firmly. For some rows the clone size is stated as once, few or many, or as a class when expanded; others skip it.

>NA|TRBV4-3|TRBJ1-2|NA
CASSQDRVRYTF
TGCGCCAGCAGCCAAGATCGAGTGCGCTACACCTTC
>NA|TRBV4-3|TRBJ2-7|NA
CASAHSLAYEQYF
TGCGCCAGCGCGCATTCTCTGGCCTACGAGCAGTACTTC
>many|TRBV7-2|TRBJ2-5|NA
CASSLRGLETQYF
TGTGCCAGCAGCTTAAGGGGCCTGGAGACCCAGTACTTC
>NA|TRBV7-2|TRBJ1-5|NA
CASSLGGRAFNQPQHF
TGTGCCAGCAGCTTAGGTGGCAGGGCGTTCAATCAGCCCCAGCATTTT
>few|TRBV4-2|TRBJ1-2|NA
CASSQDTGYYGYTF
TGTGCCAGCAGCCAAGACACAGGGTACTATGGCTACACCTTC
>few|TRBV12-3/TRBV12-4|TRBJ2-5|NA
CASSLYRDFQETQYF
TGTGCCAGCAGTCTATATCGGGACTTCCAAGAGACCCAGTACTTC
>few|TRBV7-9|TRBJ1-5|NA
CASSLDSLPNQPQHF
TGTGCCAGCAGCCTGGACAGTCTCCCCAATCAGCCCCAGCATTTT
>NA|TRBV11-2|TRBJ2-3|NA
CASSLKYDQDTQYF
TGTGCCAGCAGCTTAAAGTATGACCAAGATACGCAGTATTTT
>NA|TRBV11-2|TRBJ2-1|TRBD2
CASSPGTSGRATSYNEQFF
TGTGCCAGCAGCCCGGGGACTAGCGGGAGGGCCACGTCCTACAATGAGCAGTTCTTC
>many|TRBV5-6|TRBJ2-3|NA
CASSYKGQQYF
TGTGCCAGCAGCTATAAAGGACAGCAGTATTTT
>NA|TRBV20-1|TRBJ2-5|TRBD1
CSADGQGAGETQYF
TGCAGTGCTGACGGACAGGGGGCGGGGGAGACCCAGTACTTC
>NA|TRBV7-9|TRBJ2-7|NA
CASSRLRGEMWEQYF
TGTGCCAGCAGCCGACTCAGGGGAGAAATGTGGGAGCAGTACTTC
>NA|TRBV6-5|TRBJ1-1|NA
CASSYRYTENTEAFF
TGTGCCAGCAGTTACCGTTATACGGAGAACACTGAAGCTTTCTTT
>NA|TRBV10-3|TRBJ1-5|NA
CAISEYYSNQPQHF
TGTGCCATCAGTGAGTATTATAGCAATCAGCCCCAGCATTTT
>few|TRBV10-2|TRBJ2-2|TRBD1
CASSVRTGVGELFF
TGCGCCAGCAGTGTACGGACAGGGGTCGGGGAGCTGTTTTTT
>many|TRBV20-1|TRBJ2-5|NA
CSARTETQYF
TGCAGTGCTAGAACAGAGACCCAGTACTTC
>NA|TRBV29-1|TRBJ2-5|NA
CSVDRVLQKTQYF
TGCAGCGTTGATAGGGTCCTTCAAAAGACCCAGTACTTC
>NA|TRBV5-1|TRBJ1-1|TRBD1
CASSPDRSMNTEAFF
TGCGCCAGCAGCCCGGACAGGAGCATGAACACTGAAGCTTTCTTT
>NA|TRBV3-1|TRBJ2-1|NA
CASSLAEYEQFF
TGTGCCAGCAGCCTCGCCGAGTACGAGCAGTTCTTC
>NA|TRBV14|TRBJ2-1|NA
CASSQEPSWHYEQFF
TGTGCCAGCAGCCAGGAACCGAGTTGGCACTATGAGCAGTTCTTC
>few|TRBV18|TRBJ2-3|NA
CASSYQRQRTDTQYF
TGTGCCAGCTCATACCAACGGCAACGCACAGATACGCAGTATTTT
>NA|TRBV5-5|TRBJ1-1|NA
CASSLYSNSEAFF
TGTGCCAGCAGCTTGTACTCCAACTCTGAAGCTTTCTTT
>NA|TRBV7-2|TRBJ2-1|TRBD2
CASSLALTGGGRDEQFF
TGTGCCAGCAGCTTAGCGCTTACGGGAGGGGGTCGGGATGAGCAGTTCTTC
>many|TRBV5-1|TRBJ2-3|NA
CASREDTDTQYF
TGCGCCAGCCGCGAAGACACAGATACGCAGTATTTT
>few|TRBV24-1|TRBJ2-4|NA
CATSERNSSPGLQYF
TGTGCCACCAGTGAGAGGAATTCCAGCCCGGGCCTTCAGTACTTC
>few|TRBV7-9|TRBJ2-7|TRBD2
CASSSPLREPLEQYF
TGTGCCAGCAGCTCCCCGCTGCGGGAGCCCCTCGAGCAGTACTTC
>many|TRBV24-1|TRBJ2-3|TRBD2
CATSDRTSGGADTQYF
TGTGCCACCAGTGATCGGACTAGCGGGGGCGCAGATACGCAGTATTTT
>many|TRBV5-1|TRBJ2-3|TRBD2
CASSLASLAGVFTDTQYF
TGCGCCAGCAGCTTGGCCAGTCTAGCGGGGGTCTTCACAGATACGCAGTATTTT
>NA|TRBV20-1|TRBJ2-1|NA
CSARESSRSEQFF
TGCAGTGCTAGGGAAAGTAGTCGGTCGGAGCAGTTCTTC
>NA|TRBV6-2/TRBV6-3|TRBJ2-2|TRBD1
CASRGTGTWELFF
TGTGCCAGCCGAGGGACAGGGACCTGGGAGCTGTTTTTT
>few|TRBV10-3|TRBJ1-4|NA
CAISDEVRSNEKLFF
TGTGCCATCAGTGACGAGGTGCGGTCTAATGAAAAACTGTTTTTT
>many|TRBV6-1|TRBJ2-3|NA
CASSLSAGLADTQYF
TGTGCCAGCAGTCTCTCTGCGGGACTGGCAGATACGCAGTATTTT
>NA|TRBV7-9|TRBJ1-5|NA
CASSSEMGANQPQHF
TGTGCCAGCAGTTCCGAGATGGGGGCTAATCAGCCCCAGCATTTT
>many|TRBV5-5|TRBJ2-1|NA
CASSLSLGLSNEQFF
TGTGCCAGCAGCTTGTCTCTGGGCCTTAGCAATGAGCAGTTCTTC
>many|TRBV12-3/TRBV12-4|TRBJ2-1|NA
CASSLVDEQFF
TGCGCCAGCAGCTTGGTAGATGAGCAGTTCTTC
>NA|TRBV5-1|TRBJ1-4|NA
CASSPGSSTNEKLFF
TGCGCCAGCAGCCCCGGATCTTCAACTAATGAAAAACTGTTTTTT
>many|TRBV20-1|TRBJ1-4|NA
CSARDPYYNEKLFF
TGCAGTGCTAGAGATCCGTACTATAATGAAAAACTGTTTTTT
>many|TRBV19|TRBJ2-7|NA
CASSTGSFYEQYF
TGTGCCAGTAGTACAGGGAGCTTCTACGAGCAGTACTTC
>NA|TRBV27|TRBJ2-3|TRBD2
CASSSNPSGSDTQYF
TGTGCCAGCAGTTCCAACCCTAGCGGGAGTGATACGCAGTATTTT
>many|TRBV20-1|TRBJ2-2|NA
CSATQTNTGELFF
TGCAGTGCTACCCAGACGAACACCGGGGAGCTGTTTTTT
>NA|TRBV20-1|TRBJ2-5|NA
CSAKRTVQETQYF
TGCAGTGCTAAACGGACAGTTCAAGAGACCCAGTACTTC
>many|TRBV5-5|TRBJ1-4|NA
CASSRGAGVNGEKLFF
TGTGCCAGCAGCAGGGGGGCCGGTGTGAACGGTGAAAAACTGTTTTTT
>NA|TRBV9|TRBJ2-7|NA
CASSVTPGPTYEQYF
TGTGCCAGCAGCGTAACCCCGGGACCCACCTACGAGCAGTACTTC
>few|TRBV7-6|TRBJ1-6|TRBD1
CASSYTGQSSYNSPLHF
TGTGCCAGCAGCTATACGGGACAGAGCTCCTATAATTCACCCCTCCACTTT
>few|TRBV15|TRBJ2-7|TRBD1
CATSSWTGPTYEQYF
TGTGCCACCAGCTCCTGGACAGGACCAACCTACGAGCAGTACTTC
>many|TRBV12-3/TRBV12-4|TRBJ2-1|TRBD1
CASTPAQGSSYNEQFF
TGTGCCAGCACCCCCGCACAGGGGAGTTCCTACAATGAGCAGTTCTTC
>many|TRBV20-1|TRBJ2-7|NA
CSARRTADEQYF
TGCAGTGCTAGAAGGACAGCAGACGAGCAGTACTTC
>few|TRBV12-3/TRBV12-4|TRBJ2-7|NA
CASSPTEPTGYEQYF
TGTGCCAGCAGTCCGACAGAGCCGACGGGCTACGAGCAGTACTTC